This section outlines one TCR beta chain sequence together with its context. It lacks a known antigen. Per-base qualities were not stored, and no clone one base away is much larger. TCRbeta CDR3 regions were amplified from genomic DNA using the immunoSEQ Assay, a bias-controlled multiplex PCR. As for the original processing: Nucleated cell counts per sample were estimated from amplification of reference gene primers within the assay. To quantify the absolute abundance of each unique TCRbeta CDR3 rearrangement, sequence reads were collapsed and filtered. For each sample, productive Simpson clonality was calculated by taking the square root of Simpson's diversity index across productive rearrangements. What TCRdb holds here is the immuneACCESS table cut down to in-frame rearrangements. Part of the clones is not present; checked against another copy, under half of the missing clones reflect an unresolved V gene, and the others are unexplained. That table gives V, J and clone size, and the DNA gave D and trimming. The sample table holds roughly 180,000 clones, of which 70% to 80% were seen once. Of the sample, more than 6.5% falls within the top ten clones.

The record originates from a study of blood T cell repertoires in COVID-19 (dated by TCRdb to the early 2020s). Looking at the study overall: Samples covering the acute and convalescent phases of COVID-19 were provided by collaborators in the United States, Italy and Spain. Sample metadata almost always included a de-identified subject ID, COVID-19 status, age in years and sex. The material from the prospective study consisted of cDNA or gDNA derived from T cells, B-cell-depleted T cells, or PBMCs. Where available, HLA class I and class II types were obtained from metadata supplied by the sample provider rather than from assay-based typing. The samples were drawn from two sources: the first 160 participants of the ongoing ImmuneRACE study, and 1,000 to 1,500 subjects contributed by 6 global collaborators. A freely available public database, intended as a resource for researchers studying the immune response to SARS-CoV-2, is where the repertoires were released. Subjects who had been exposed to COVID-19, were actively infected with it, or had recovered from it provided the deeply sampled blood TCRbeta repertoires that made up the dataset.

What the study reported, not specific to this receptor: How much clinical and demographic metadata was included differed by source and by participant, and the metadata was provided uncurated.

V loses 3 bases at its end and J loses 4 bases; junction bases beyond the gene matches: 10. Taken from cysteine to phenylalanine, the CDR3 has 17 residues. Just CDR3 DNA is preserved here, 51 bases in frame from base 1. Reading the germline V gene (reference sequence) gives CDR1 LGHDT and CDR2 YNNKEL. At one collaborating source in Seattle, patients were enrolled during active infection and were followed longitudinally through the course of disease. Whole blood was collected in K2EDTA tubes by collaborating institutions according to the institutions' own protocols. For TCRbeta analysis, collaborators shipped samples as frozen whole blood, isolated PBMCs, or DNA extracted from either of those sample types.

This TCR was recovered from a woman aged 60-75 years with COVID-19, enrolled during active disease. The rearrangement joined TRBV3-1 (or the pseudogene TRBV3-2) to TRBJ2-5, and 11 bases in between align with TRBD1. Input material: peripheral blood. The sequenced DNA: TGTGCCAGCAGCCAGGATGGGACAGGGGGTTTTCGAGAGACCCAGTACTTC. Translated, this is CASSQDGTGGFRETQYF.